This entry concerns a single T cell receptor beta chain. The sample originates from a study of blood T cell repertoires in COVID-19. Study at large: Specimens from acute and convalescent COVID-19 originated in the United States, Italy and Spain. Sources were T cells, B-cell-depleted T cells, or PBMCs; the material itself was cDNA or gDNA.

In the original analysis: Counts of nucleated cells, estimated from reference gene primer amplification, were obtained. TCRdb's copy holds only in-frame clones and misses some; the assay was immunoSEQ multiplex PCR. That table furnishes V, J and clone size, whereas the DNA furnished D and trimming. This sample has 160,000 or so clones, with roughly nine tenths found just once. There are 18 residues in the CDR3. Germline CDR1 LGHDT, CDR2 YNNKEL (reference sequence). Between the trimmed V and J ends, which lost 4 bases and 0 bases, there was a span of 18 bases. Sequencing was carried out using peripheral blood. The clonotype comes from a woman in her 70s with acute or convalescent COVID-19. The V and J genes are TRBV3-1 (or the pseudogene TRBV3-2) and TRBJ1-4; weak D call: TRBD1 (6 bases). CDR3 DNA: TGTGCCAGCAGCCGAATACAGGACAGCTATGCAACTAATGAAAAACTGTTTTTT. Its protein is CASSRIQDSYATNEKLFF.